A selection of T cell receptor beta chains follows, all from one sample in a study of CD8+ T cells in alopecia areata. Using immunoSEQ multiplex PCR, the repertoire was profiled, and TCRdb retains in-frame clones only, with some absent. The sample carries fewer than 150,000 clones, around 58% recorded once. The specimen was CD8+ T cells sorted from blood, collected at week 4, from a patient treated with tofacitinib. These receptor sequences come from a human donor with alopecia areata. Each CDR3 is given with its conserved first and last residue. D genes are given only for firm matches. Size is stated for part of the rows, as once, few or many counts, or as a class when the clone is expanded.

v_gene,d_gene,len,abundance,j_gene,CDR3nt,CDR3aa
TRBV19,TRBD2,17,few,TRBJ2-3,TGTGCCAGTAGTATAGATGGGACTAGCGATTTGACAGATACGCAGTATTTT,CASSIDGTSDLTDTQYF
TRBV6-5,TRBD2,15,NA,TRBJ2-1,TGTGCCAGCAGCACGGGACTAGCGGGGGGAAGTGAGCAGTTCTTC,CASSTGLAGGSEQFF
TRBV6-5,NA,14,few,TRBJ2-5,TGTGCCAGCAGTTACTCGCCTACTCAAGAGACCCAGTACTTC,CASSYSPTQETQYF
TRBV5-1,NA,14,once,TRBJ2-5,TGCGCCAGCAGCCCAAGGGTGAGCCAAGAGACCCAGTACTTC,CASSPRVSQETQYF
TRBV30,NA,14,few,TRBJ1-2,TGTGCCTGGAGTGGATCTGGGGGAGCCTATGGCTACACCTTC,CAWSGSGGAYGYTF
TRBV15,NA,18,few,TRBJ2-6,TGTGCCACCAGCAGAGATCCGGGTATGGGATCTGGGGCCAACGTCCTGACTTTC,CATSRDPGMGSGANVLTF
TRBV7-9,NA,12,NA,TRBJ2-5,TGTGCCAGCAGCCAAGGTCCGGGAGATGAGTACTTC,CASSQGPGDEYF
TRBV5-1,TRBD1,15,NA,TRBJ2-7,TGCGCCAGCAGCATGGGACAGGGCAGCCCCTACGAGCAGTACTTC,CASSMGQGSPYEQYF
TRBV4-3,TRBD2,17,NA,TRBJ2-1,TGCGCCAGCAGCCAAGATCATAGACTAGCGTACTACAATGAGCAGTTCTTC,CASSQDHRLAYYNEQFF
TRBV7-4,TRBD1,17,few,TRBJ1-1,TGTGCCAGCAGCTTAGCCGGGACAGAATACATGAACACTGAAGCTTTCTTT,CASSLAGTEYMNTEAFF
TRBV5-1,NA,13,NA,TRBJ1-2,TGCGCCAGCAGCTTGGAACAGTCCTATGGCTACACCTTC,CASSLEQSYGYTF
TRBV7-9,TRBD1,15,NA,TRBJ2-7,TGTGCCAGCAGCTTAGTAGGACAGGCTCTCTACGAGCAGTACTTC,CASSLVGQALYEQYF
TRBV2,NA,16,few,TRBJ2-6,TGTGCCAGCAGCGGGACTCCCGACGCAGGGGCCAACGTCCTGACTTTC,CASSGTPDAGANVLTF
TRBV28,NA,14,NA,TRBJ2-1,TGTGCCAGCAGTTTGGAGGACAGCGGTAATGAGCAGTTCTTC,CASSLEDSGNEQFF
TRBV7-9,NA,14,NA,TRBJ2-7,TGTGCCAGCAGCCATTACAGGGCGGACTACGAGCAGTACTTC,CASSHYRADYEQYF
TRBV14,TRBD1,15,once,TRBJ2-5,TGTGCCAGCAGCCGGACAGGGGCCGCGCAAGAGACCCAGTACTTC,CASSRTGAAQETQYF
TRBV30,NA,16,NA,TRBJ2-4,TGTGCCTTGAGAGAGACAGCTGTAGGTCCCAAAAACATTCAGTACTTC,CALRETAVGPKNIQYF
TRBV7-8,NA,13,NA,TRBJ2-1,TGTGCCAGCAGCTGGGACTGGAACAATGAGCAGTTCTTC,CASSWDWNNEQFF
TRBV30,TRBD1,16,NA,TRBJ2-6,TGTGCCTGGAGTGCACTAGGGGGCGCCGGGGCCAACGTCCTGACTTTC,CAWSALGGAGANVLTF
TRBV29-1,TRBD1,11,NA,TRBJ1-2,TGCAGCGCTCGGACAGGGCGAGGCTACACCTTC,CSARTGRGYTF
TRBV30,NA,11,NA,TRBJ2-7,TGTGCCTGGAGTGTCGGTAACGAGCAGTACTTC,CAWSVGNEQYF
TRBV27,TRBD1,15,NA,TRBJ2-7,TGTGCCAGCAGTGCCGGGACAGGATCACCCTACGAGCAGTACTTC,CASSAGTGSPYEQYF
TRBV29-1,TRBD1,13,few,TRBJ2-7,TGCAGCGTTGAACCGGGACAGGGCTACGAGCAGTACTTC,CSVEPGQGYEQYF
TRBV30,NA,13,NA,TRBJ2-1,TGTGCCTCCGTATTGCCGTATGCCAATGAGCAGTTCTTC,CASVLPYANEQFF
TRBV6-4,NA,13,NA,TRBJ2-7,TGTGCCAGCAGTGAGGGATTCTCCTACGAGCAGTACTTC,CASSEGFSYEQYF
TRBV27,NA,13,NA,TRBJ2-7,TGTGCCAGCAGTCCCGGATCAGGCAACGAGCAGTACTTC,CASSPGSGNEQYF
TRBV29-1,NA,11,NA,TRBJ2-1,TGCAGCTCGATTACCGACTATGAGCAGTTCTTC,CSSITDYEQFF
TRBV15,NA,13,few,TRBJ2-1,TGTGCCACCAGCAGTCCTACTGGCGGTGAGCAGTTCTTC,CATSSPTGGEQFF
TRBV29-1,TRBD2,14,NA,TRBJ2-2,TGCAGCGTTATCGCGGCGGGGGGTACCGGGGAGCTGTTTTTT,CSVIAAGGTGELFF
TRBV30,NA,14,NA,TRBJ2-1,TGTGCCTGGAGTTGGGGCTATAGGAGGAATGAGCAGTTCTTC,CAWSWGYRRNEQFF
TRBV4-2,TRBD1,16,NA,TRBJ2-3,TGTGCCAGCAGCCAAAACGGACAGGGTGGCACAGATACGCAGTATTTT,CASSQNGQGGTDTQYF
TRBV29-1,NA,13,few,TRBJ1-1,TGCAGCGTTGGGACGGATATGAACACTGAAGCTTTCTTT,CSVGTDMNTEAFF
TRBV2,NA,14,NA,TRBJ1-5,TGTGCCAGCAGGGAGACACCTAGCAATCAGCCCCAGCATTTT,CASRETPSNQPQHF
TRBV13,NA,13,NA,TRBJ2-5,TGTGCCAGCAGCTCCCAGACCCAAGAGACCCAGTACTTC,CASSSQTQETQYF
TRBV29-1,NA,10,few,TRBJ1-1,TGCAGCGCCGGTTCCACTGAAGCTTTCTTT,CSAGSTEAFF
TRBV18,NA,15,once,TRBJ2-7,TGTGCCAGCTCCCCAACGACAGATCAGGTTGGGGAGCAGTACTTC,CASSPTTDQVGEQYF
TRBV30,NA,14,once,TRBJ2-6,TGTGCCTGGAGTACGTACTCTGGGGCCAACGTCCTGACTTTC,CAWSTYSGANVLTF